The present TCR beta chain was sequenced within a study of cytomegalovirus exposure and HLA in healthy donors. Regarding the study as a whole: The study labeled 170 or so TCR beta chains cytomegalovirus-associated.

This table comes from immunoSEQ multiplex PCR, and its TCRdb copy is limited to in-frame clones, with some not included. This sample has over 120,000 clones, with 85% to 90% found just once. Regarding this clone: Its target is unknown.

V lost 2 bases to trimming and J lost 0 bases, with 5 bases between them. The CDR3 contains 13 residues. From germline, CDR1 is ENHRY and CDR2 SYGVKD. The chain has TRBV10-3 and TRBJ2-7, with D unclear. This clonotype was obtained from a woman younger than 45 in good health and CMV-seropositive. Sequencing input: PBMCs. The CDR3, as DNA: TGTGCCATCAGTGAGGGCTTCTCCTACGAGCAGTACTTC. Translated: CAISEGFSYEQYF.